These 26 T cell receptor beta chains originate from one sample sequenced in a study of CD8 T cells in ankylosing spondylitis. Via MiXCR, TCRdb re-called the 5' RACE reads, giving one row per CDR3 protein. The profile shows about 130,000 distinct CDR3 sequences, 7% to 8% of them singletons. Sequencing used blood, either unsorted or a sorted T cell fraction (not recorded which). The source is a female donor with ankylosing spondylitis or in good health (not recorded which).

This clonotype was seen repeatedly, ten times or more. The chain employs TRBV5-6 and TRBJ1-2, with D perhaps TRBD1 (5 bases). This CDR3 comprises 16 residues. V gave up 4 bases and J gave up 4 bases, with 20 bases separating them. Germline V lookup: CDR1 SGHDT, CDR2 YYEEEE. The CDR3 sequence is CASSRGTLRGFYGYTF. DNA of the CDR3: TGTGCCAGCAGCCGGGGGACGCTGAGGGGCTTCTATGGCTACACCTTC.

This clonotype was observed at least ten times. The chain employs TRBV12-3 or TRBV12-4 and TRBJ1-5; D unclear. V was pared by 6 bases and J by 2 bases, with 14 bases between. The CDR3 totals 15 residues. In nucleotides, the CDR3 is TGTGCCAGCAGCCCCCACGAGAGTGGCAATCAGCCCCAGCATTTT. Protein sequence: CASSPHESGNQPQHF.

This clonotype was picked up a small number of times. V usage is TRBV7-2 and J usage is TRBJ2-3; D call uncertain. Deletions cut 5 bases from V and 6 bases from J, with 15 bases between. This CDR3 comprises 14 residues. From germline, CDR1 is SGHTA and CDR2 FQGNSA. CDR3 protein: CASSLDGARDTQYF. In DNA form, the CDR3 reads TGTGCCAGCAGCCTGGACGGCGCTAGGGATACGCAGTATTTT.

This clonotype was seen at least ten times. The V call is TRBV5-5, the J call TRBJ2-1; 11 bases are a match to TRBD1. The ends lost 1 base at V and 8 bases at J; junction bases unmatched: 11. This CDR3 has 17 amino acids. Germline V gene data show CDR1 as SGHKS and CDR2 as YYEKEE (reference sequence). The CDR3 sequence: CASSLIMSGQGVDEQFF. The CDR3 region has the DNA TGTGCCAGCAGCTTGATCATGTCGGGACAGGGGGTCGATGAGCAGTTCTTC.

This clonotype showed up many times. The rearrangement links TRBV20-1 to TRBJ1-1; D remains ambiguous. The CDR3 runs 15 residues. The germline V and J ends were trimmed by 2 bases and 0 bases, with 13 bases remaining between them. The germline CDR1 and CDR2 sequences are DFQATT and SNEGSKA (reference sequence). The CDR3 DNA reads TGCAGTGCTAGAAAGTTTAGGCGGTTGAACACTGAAGCTTTCTTT. This translates into CSARKFRRLNTEAFF.

V usage is TRBV7-3 and J usage is TRBJ1-6; D ambiguous. V was trimmed by 5 bases and J by 2 bases, leaving 7 bases between them. CDR1 is SGHTA, CDR2 FQGTGA, per germline. The CDR3 has 14 residues. Here the CDR3 reads CASSPDPYNSPLHF. The CDR3 DNA is TGTGCCAGCAGCCCGGACCCCTATAATTCACCCCTCCACTTT.

This clonotype was recorded at least ten times. The chain carries TRBV3-1 and TRBJ2-1; D might be TRBD2 (5 bases). Germline V lookup: CDR1 LGHDT, CDR2 YNNKEL (reference sequence). CDR3 length: 15 amino acids. The V end lost 1 base, the J end lost 7 bases, and 14 bases lay between the germline ends. CDR3 sequence: CASSQVVAGLNEQFF. The CDR3 DNA reads TGTGCCAGCAGCCAAGTCGTGGCGGGCTTAAATGAGCAGTTCTTC.

This clonotype was observed a handful of times. The chain is built from TRBV20-1 and TRBJ2-2; unclear D gene. The CDR3 contains 13 residues. CDR1 is DFQATT and CDR2 is SNEGSKA in the germline V gene (reference sequence). V was shortened by 6 bases and J by 0 bases, with 8 bases between the two germline ends. This CDR3 is CSATPPNTGELFF. The CDR3 nucleotides are TGCAGTGCAACTCCCCCGAACACCGGGGAGCTGTTTTTT.

This clonotype was observed at least ten times. The V gene is TRBV4-1, the J gene TRBJ1-5, with TRBD1 as a possible D gene (6 bases). CDR3 length equals 16 residues. V lost 4 bases and J lost 0, with 13 bases in between. Germline V gene sequence: CDR1 MGHRA, CDR2 YSYEKL. For the CDR3, the DNA is TGCGCCAGCAGCCGAACCGGGACAAATAGCAATCAGCCCCAGCATTTT. Amino acids: CASSRTGTNSNQPQHF.

The table lists this clonotype with many counts. The chain employs TRBV21-1 and TRBJ1-1; the table's D call TRBD1 went unverified against the DNA. TRBV21-1 is assigned pseudogene status. The CDR3 length is 14 residues. The CDR3 coding sequence is TGTGCCAGCCCCAACCGGGAACGGGACACTGAAGCTTTCTTT. This translates into CASPNRERDTEAFF.

The sample holds many counts of this clonotype. This sequence joins TRBV5-1 and TRBJ1-4; TRBD1 matches 7 bases. The germline V gene has CDR1 SGHRS and CDR2 YFSETQ. This CDR3 has 15 amino acids. After removal of 3 bases from V and 3 bases from J, the junction contained 5 bases not matched to a gene. As DNA, the CDR3 is TGCGCCAGCAGCTCTACAGGGGATTCTAATGAAAAACTGTTTTTT. Its translation is CASSSTGDSNEKLFF.

The chain links TRBV7-9 to TRBJ1-1, with TRBD1 matching 12 bases. Germline CDR1 reads SEHNR; CDR2 reads FQNEAQ (reference sequence). Trimming cost V 1 base and J 9 bases; bases outside gene matches: 15. The CDR3 runs 18 residues. The CDR3 sequence: CASSLGDPGQGAGRKAFF. The CDR3 DNA follows: TGTGCCAGCAGCTTAGGGGACCCGGGACAGGGGGCAGGGAGGAAAGCTTTCTTT. Together with reference TRBV7-9 and TRBJ1-1, the CDR3 gives the full variable domain: DTGVSQNPRHKITKRGQNVTFRCDPISEHNRLYWYRQTLGQGPEFLTYFQNEAQLEKSRLLSDRFSAERPKGSFSTLEIQRTEQGDSAMYLCASSLGDPGQGAGRKAFFGQGTRLTVV.

This clonotype has at least ten counts. This chain links TRBV14 with TRBJ2-3; D unresolved. The CDR3 runs to 12 residues. V shed 4 bases and J shed 2 bases, with 4 bases lying between them. The V gene's germline CDR1 is SGHDN and CDR2 FVKESK. The CDR3 spells CASSRYTDTQYF. CDR3 bases: TGTGCCAGCAGCCGCTACACAGATACGCAGTATTTT.

The V gene is TRBV28, the J gene TRBJ2-7; D gene ambiguous. Trimming stripped 3 bases from V and 0 bases from J, with 12 bases between. Germline V gene lookup returns CDR1 MDHEN and CDR2 SYDVKM. The CDR3 is 15 residues long. As DNA, the CDR3 is TGTGCCAGCAGTTTTTGGGCATTAAGCTCCTACGAGCAGTACTTC. Translated, it gives CASSFWALSSYEQYF.

This clonotype was recorded a few times. The chain is built from TRBV20-1 and TRBJ2-5; a possible D gene is TRBD2 (6 bases). The CDR3 has 17 residues. Germline assignment: CDR1 DFQATT and CDR2 SNEGSKA (reference sequence). Trimming removed 3 bases at V and 5 bases at J, with 25 bases between. Written as DNA, the CDR3 is TGCAGTGCTAGTACTTATCGTTTAGGGAGGAGGGTGGAGACCCAGTACTTC. Protein product: CSASTYRLGRRVETQYF.

Ten or more counts support this clonotype. V is TRBV5-1 and J is TRBJ2-1; 9 bases are a match to TRBD1. This CDR3 has 16 amino acids. Germline CDR1 reads SGHRS; CDR2 reads YFSETQ. The V gene end was trimmed by 0 bases and the J gene end by 4 bases; junction bases not matched to a gene: 5. The CDR3 region is CASSLGTGARYNEQFF. For the CDR3, the DNA is TGCGCCAGCAGCTTGGGGACAGGGGCGCGATACAATGAGCAGTTCTTC.

Many counts were recorded for this clonotype. The V call is TRBV30, the J call TRBJ1-2; unclear D gene. The CDR3 is made up of 11 amino acids. Per germline, CDR1 GTSNPN and CDR2 SVGIG (reference sequence). Deletions cut 0 bases from V and 14 bases from J, with 13 bases between. The CDR3 sequence is CAWSVLGIPTF. The CDR3 region has the DNA TGTGCCTGGAGTGTACTAGGGATCCCTACCTTC.

This clonotype has just a few counts. The chain joins TRBV20-1 to TRBJ2-2; D remains ambiguous. Per the germline V gene, CDR1 is DFQATT and CDR2 is SNEGSKA (reference sequence). V lost 1 base and J lost 3, with 6 bases in between. This CDR3 spans 13 amino acids. The CDR3 is CSARGGDTGELFF. DNA of the CDR3: TGCAGTGCTAGAGGCGGAGACACCGGGGAGCTGTTTTTT.

This clonotype was seen ten or more times. This chain uses TRBV20-1 with TRBJ2-1; a weak D match, TRBD1 (6 bases). Germline loops: CDR1 DFQATT, CDR2 SNEGSKA (reference sequence). The CDR3 is made up of 14 amino acids. V was clipped by 2 bases and J by 2 bases, with 10 bases between them. The DNA of the CDR3 is TGCAGTGCTAGAATGGACAGCCCCTACAATGAGCAGTTCTTC. Its translation is CSARMDSPYNEQFF.

This clonotype was observed many times. This chain connects TRBV25-1 to TRBJ2-5, with TRBD1 matching over 9 bases. CDR3 length equals 15 residues. With 4 bases clipped from V and 4 bases from J, the junction kept 7 bases outside the gene matches. Germline V lookup: CDR1 MGHDK, CDR2 SYGVNS. CDR3 in amino acids: CASSAPGTGSETQYF. The CDR3 DNA reads TGTGCCAGCAGTGCCCCCGGGACAGGGTCAGAGACCCAGTACTTC.

In the case of this clonotype: Relative to the germline gene, one junction end is altered; a read error may explain this. The chain couples TRBV5-1 to TRBJ2-3; no clear D gene. Germline lookup yields CDR1 SGHRS and CDR2 YFSETQ. CDR3 length: 14 amino acids. The CDR3 DNA reads TGCGCCAGCAGCTTAGGCCTCAGCACAGCTACGCAGTATTTT. Translating gives CASSLGLSTATQYF.

This clonotype has just a few counts. This chain connects TRBV7-9 to TRBJ2-3; tentative D call: TRBD2 (7 bases). This CDR3 is 15 amino acids long. Per the germline V gene, CDR1 is SEHNR and CDR2 is FQNEAQ (reference sequence). Trimming removed 5 bases at V and 2 bases at J, with 14 bases between. CDR3 protein: CASSRRGGITDTQYF. CDR3 DNA: TGTGCCAGCAGCCGGAGGGGGGGCATCACAGATACGCAGTATTTT.

In its sample, this clonotype was seen many times. V is TRBV29-1 and J is TRBJ2-5; the match to TRBD1 covers 7 bases. Unmatched junction bases numbered 20, after V lost 6 bases and J lost 1 base. The V gene's germline CDR1 is SQVTM and CDR2 ANQGSEA. The CDR3 consists of 18 residues. For the CDR3, the DNA is TGCAGCGTCTCTTCGCCCCTAGGGAAGGGGGCGATCCAAGAGACCCAGTACTTC. Amino acids: CSVSSPLGKGAIQETQYF.

The chain uses TRBV7-9 and TRBJ1-2, with D uncertain. Trimming stripped 6 bases from V and 7 bases from J, with 18 bases between. The CDR3 contains 14 residues. Germline V gene data show CDR1 as SEHNR and CDR2 as FQNEAQ (reference sequence). CDR3 region: CASRLEEGVPGYTF. The CDR3 DNA follows: TGTGCCAGCAGGTTGGAGGAGGGTGTACCTGGCTACACCTTC.

This clonotype was seen only a few times. The chain has TRBV7-8 and TRBJ2-3, with a weak D call TRBD1 (5 bases). Germline values: CDR1 SGHVS, CDR2 FQNEAQ. Trimming removed 5 bases from V and 4 bases from J, with 16 bases in between. This CDR3 spans 15 amino acids. The CDR3 spells CASSRRPKGADTQYF. The CDR3 DNA is TGTGCCAGCAGCCGCCGGCCAAAAGGGGCAGATACGCAGTATTTT. The whole variable domain, filled in from reference TRBV7-8 and TRBJ2-3, reads GAGVSQSPRYKVAKRGQDVALRCDPISGHVSLFWYQQALGQGPEFLTYFQNEAQLDKSGLPSDRFFAERPEGSVSTLKIQRTQQEDSAVYLCASSRRPKGADTQYFGPGTRLTVL.

The gene calls are TRBV30 and TRBJ1-4; D not resolved. The CDR3 contains 13 residues. Germline CDR1 is GTSNPN and CDR2 is SVGIG (reference sequence). V lost 5 bases and J 8 bases, leaving 15 bases between the germline ends. CDR3 nucleotides: TGTGCCTGGCGGAGGAATCTTGGGGAAAAACTGTTTTTT. Translating it yields CAWRRNLGEKLFF.